One sample yielded the 12 T cell receptor beta chains listed below, sequenced in a study of CD8 T cells in ankylosing spondylitis. Findings and limits, study-wide: Among TCR beta sequences, a motif of under 10 highly homologous variants appeared characteristic of ankylosing spondylitis blood.

Their antigen targets remain unknown. One entry per CDR3 protein results from TCRdb running MiXCR on the 5' RACE reads. The sample includes hundreds of thousands of distinct CDR3 sequences, 9.5% to 15% seen only once; the top ten take under 7.5%. The sequencing sample was made of blood, either unsorted or a sorted T cell fraction (not recorded which). These TCRs come from a male donor with ankylosing spondylitis.

This chain connects TRBV7-8 to TRBJ2-3; 7 nucleotides align to TRBD2. CDR1 is SGHVS, CDR2 FQNEAQ, per germline. This CDR3 spans 15 amino acids. Germline trimming cut 5 bases from V and 0 bases from J; bases unmatched to any gene: 5. The CDR3 bases are TGTGCCAGCAGCGGGGGAGGGGCTAGCACAGATACGCAGTATTTT. Encoded protein: CASSGGGASTDTQYF.

The gene calls are TRBV6-1 and TRBJ2-7; perhaps TRBD1 as D (5 bases). Trimming stripped 2 bases from V and 0 bases from J, with 8 bases between. The germline V gene has CDR1 MNHNS and CDR2 SASEGT. This CDR3 comprises 14 residues. This chain's CDR3 is CASSEPGFSYEQYV. The DNA for the CDR3 is TGTGCCAGCAGTGAACCAGGGTTCTCCTACGAGCAGTACGTC.

This clonotype was counted a few times. This chain joins TRBV28 and TRBJ1-5; the D gene is possibly TRBD1 (5 bases). Trimming pared 5 bases from V and 5 bases from J, leaving 10 bases between. Per the germline V gene, CDR1 is MDHEN and CDR2 is SYDVKM. The CDR3 extends over 13 amino acids. CDR3 in DNA: TGTGCCAGCAGTACAGGTACTGATCAGCCCCAGCATTTT. It translates to CASSTGTDQPQHF.

A few counts support this clonotype. The J gene is TRBJ1-1, the V gene TRBV29-1; D is undetermined. CDR1 and CDR2 from the germline V gene are SQVTM and ANQGSEA. The CDR3 is made up of 12 amino acids. Between the trimmed V and J ends, which lost 4 bases and 1 base, there was a span of 7 bases. The CDR3, as DNA: TGCAGCGTTGGGGGAACGAACACTGAAGCTTTCTTT. This codes for CSVGGTNTEAFF.

Concerning this clonotype: This may come from a read error, since a much larger clone is one base off. This sequence joins TRBV5-1 and TRBJ2-1; a weak D match, TRBD1 (6 bases). The V end lost 0 bases, the J end lost 4 bases, and 17 bases lay between the germline ends. Germline V gene sequence: CDR1 SGHRS, CDR2 YFSETQ. CDR3 length: 17 residues. CDR3 residues: CASSLGPKGTIYNEQFF. The CDR3 DNA follows: TGCGCCAGCAGCTTGGGTCCAAAGGGGACAATTTACAATGAGCAGTTCTTC.

This clonotype has only a few counts. The V call is TRBV29-1, the J call TRBJ2-7, with no clear D. Trimming stripped 0 bases from V and 2 bases from J, with 11 bases between. Germline CDR1 reads SQVTM; CDR2 reads ANQGSEA. The CDR3 has 14 residues. CDR3 nucleotides: TGCAGCGTTGAAGATCCGGACCTTGCCTACGAGCAGTACTTC. It codes for CSVEDPDLAYEQYF.

The chain carries TRBV7-2 and TRBJ2-3; TRBD2 agrees at 8 bases. Trimming cost V 3 bases and J 5 bases; bases outside gene matches: 7. This CDR3 is built from 15 residues. The germline V gene encodes CDR1 SGHTA and CDR2 FQGNSA. CDR3 DNA sequence: TGTGCCAGCAGCTTCCGAGCGGGAGCCCTAGATACGCAGTATTTT. Translation: CASSFRAGALDTQYF.

This clonotype was seen a few times. The chain employs TRBV29-1 and TRBJ2-3, with D possibly being TRBD1 (6 bases). CDR1 and CDR2 (germline): SQVTM, ANQGSEA. V lost 7 bases, J lost 9 bases, and 17 bases lay in between. This CDR3 contains 12 residues. The CDR3: CSAHLGGATQYF. Here the CDR3 DNA reads TGCAGCGCGCATCTTGGGGGCGCGACGCAGTATTTT.

The chain joins TRBV24-1 to TRBJ2-5, with no clear D. Germline V CDR1 and CDR2: KGHDR, SFDVKD. The CDR3 covers 14 residues. V gave up 9 bases and J gave up 1 base, with 14 bases separating them. The CDR3 region has the DNA TGTGCCACCGCAACGGCAGGAACCCAAGAGACCCAGTACTTC. Translating gives CATATAGTQETQYF.

Ten or more counts support this clonotype. The chain is built from TRBV29-1 and TRBJ2-5, with D perhaps TRBD1 (6 bases). Per the germline V gene, CDR1 is SQVTM and CDR2 is ANQGSEA. The CDR3 has 12 amino acids. V was pared by 6 bases and J by 4 bases, with 12 bases between. The CDR3 bases are TGCAGCGTCGGACAGCAATTAGAGACCCAGTACTTC. This sequence encodes CSVGQQLETQYF.

V usage is TRBV20-1 and J usage is TRBJ1-5; D is undetermined. CDR3 length: 14 amino acids. Germline loops: CDR1 DFQATT, CDR2 SNEGSKA (reference sequence). The V end lost 2 bases, the J end lost 2 bases, and 10 bases lay between the germline ends. CDR3 protein: CSARRGSGNQPQHF. CDR3 in DNA: TGCAGTGCTAGACGGGGTAGTGGCAATCAGCCCCAGCATTTT.

This clonotype was seen more than once but under ten times. The chain recombines TRBV11-3 with TRBJ1-1; D call uncertain. The CDR3 is 19 residues long. The V gene lost 4 bases and the J gene lost 0 bases, with 24 bases spanning the gap. Germline assignment: CDR1 SGHNT and CDR2 YENEEA. The CDR3 here is CASSSETPFDKEMNTEAFF. The DNA of the CDR3 is TGTGCCAGCAGCTCGGAGACCCCTTTTGACAAGGAGATGAACACTGAAGCTTTCTTT.